This paragraph covers one T cell receptor beta chain sequence. J gave up 7 bases and V 3 bases, and 20 bases lay outside the gene matches. The CDR3 spans 19 residues. CDR1 LNHDA and CDR2 SQIVND come from the germline V gene (reference sequence). The sample comes from a study of beta chain features in type 1 diabetes. The study reverse transcribed the entire isolated RNA, so it sequenced expressed TCRB transcripts. Only in-frame clones appear in the TCRdb table, and some are missing; sequencing was by immunoSEQ multiplex PCR. The sample includes under 250,000 clones, about 11% of them seen just once. The source material was central memory CD4+ T cells from blood. The TCR was taken from a man aged 18 to 30 in good health. This sequence joins TRBV19 and TRBJ2-1, with 8 bases fitting TRBD1. The CDR3 loop reads CASSIKTGGWRDLENEQFF. The DNA for the CDR3 is TGTGCCAGTAGTATCAAAACAGGGGGATGGAGGGACCTAGAGAATGAGCAGTTCTTC.